The clone carrying this TCR beta chain is medium-sized by share. What it binds is not known. This sample is part of a study of prognosis after radiotherapy for stage I lung cancer. The germline V gene has CDR1 MDHEN and CDR2 SYDVKM. J lost 4 bases, V lost 5 bases, and 15 bases had no gene match. CDR3 length: 17 residues. A volume of around 6 milliliters of peripheral blood was collected by draw at each of two time points. TCR beta CDR3 amplification from genomic DNA was performed by two-round multiplex PCR. Round one of PCR was performed, and it used primers specific to each TRBV and TRBJ gene. TCRdb reanalysed the multiplex PCR reads using MiXCR and keeps one entry per CDR3 protein. The sample yields more than 9,500 distinct CDR3 sequences, approximately 40% seen once. Regarding the study as a whole: Lower Shannon entropy after stereotactic body radiation therapy was observed in patients who went on to develop distant metastases.

The chain carries TRBV28 and TRBJ2-7; 9 bases are shared with TRBD1. This receptor was taken from a donor aged 50 or older with non-small cell lung cancer. The input for sequencing was PBMCs, taken before or after stereotactic body radiation therapy (not recorded which). CDR3 loop: CASSESPGTGFSYEQYF. The CDR3 DNA sequence: TGTGCCAGCAGTGAGAGCCCCGGGACAGGGTTCTCATACGAGCAGTACTTC.